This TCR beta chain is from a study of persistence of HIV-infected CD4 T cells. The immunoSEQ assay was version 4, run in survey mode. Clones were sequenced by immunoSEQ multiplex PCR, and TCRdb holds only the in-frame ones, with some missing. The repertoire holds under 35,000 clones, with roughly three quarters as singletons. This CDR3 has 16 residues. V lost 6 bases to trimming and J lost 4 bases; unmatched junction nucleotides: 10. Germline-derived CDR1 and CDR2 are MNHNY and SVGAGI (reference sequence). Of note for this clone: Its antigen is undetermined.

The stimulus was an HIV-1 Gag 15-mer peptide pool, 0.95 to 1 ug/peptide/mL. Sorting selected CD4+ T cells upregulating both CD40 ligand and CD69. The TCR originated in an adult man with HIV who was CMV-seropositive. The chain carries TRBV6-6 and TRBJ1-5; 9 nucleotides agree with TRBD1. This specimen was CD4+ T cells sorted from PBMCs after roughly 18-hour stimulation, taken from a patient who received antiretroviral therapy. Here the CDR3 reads CASSHYRGRMNQPQHF. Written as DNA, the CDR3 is TGTGCCAGCAGCCACTACAGGGGGCGGATGAATCAGCCCCAGCATTTT.